One sample yielded the 31 T cell receptor beta chains listed below, sequenced in a study of blood T cell repertoires in COVID-19. The data were produced by immunoSEQ multiplex PCR, yet TCRdb's version contains in-frame clones alone and is incomplete. This table holds 400,000 to 500,000 clones, 80% to 90% found once. Source material: peripheral blood. These receptors all come from a woman in her 30s with active or convalescent COVID-19.

This rearrangement joins TRBV29-1 to TRBJ1-4; maybe TRBD1 (5 bases). Trimming took 6 bases from V and 0 from J, leaving 20 bases between them. This CDR3 has 17 amino acids. Per the germline V gene, CDR1 is SQVTM and CDR2 is ANQGSEA. The CDR3 coding sequence is TGCAGCGTGGCAAAGGGGAATCTGGTTTCAACTAATGAAAAACTGTTTTTT. Amino acid sequence: CSVAKGNLVSTNEKLFF.

The chain recombines TRBV11-2 with TRBJ1-1; no definite D call. Between the trimmed V and J ends, which lost 2 bases and 0 bases, there was a span of 4 bases. Per germline, CDR1 SGHAT and CDR2 FQNNGV. This CDR3 has 13 amino acids. In DNA form, the CDR3 reads TGTGCCAGCAGCTTATTCGTGAACACTGAAGCTTTCTTT. The encoded protein is CASSLFVNTEAFF.

This clone has more than one count but fewer than ten. The V call is TRBV7-9, the J call TRBJ2-1; 8 bases map to TRBD1. J lost 8 bases, V lost 3 bases, and 9 bases had no gene match. This CDR3 has 15 amino acids. Germline V gives CDR1 SEHNR, CDR2 FQNEAQ (reference sequence). CDR3 residues: CASSFSQGATHEQFF. The CDR3 nucleotides read TGTGCCAGCAGCTTTAGCCAGGGGGCAACCCATGAGCAGTTCTTC.

This clone was recorded only once. The rearrangement uses TRBV5-1 and TRBJ1-1; 10 bases fit TRBD1. Trimming removed 4 bases from V and 5 bases from J; junction bases left unmatched: 8. Germline loops: CDR1 SGHRS, CDR2 YFSETQ. The CDR3 loop spans 15 amino acids. In DNA form, the CDR3 reads TGCGCCAGCAGCCTAGGGACAGGGGTGGGGACTGAAGCTTTCTTT. Amino acids: CASSLGTGVGTEAFF. Drawing the rest from reference TRBV5-1 and TRBJ1-1, the complete variable domain is KAGVTQTPRYLIKTRGQQVTLSCSPISGHRSVSWYQQTPGQGLQFLFEYFSETQRNKGNFPGRFSGRQFSNSRSEMNVSTLELGDSALYLCASSLGTGVGTEAFFGQGTRLTVV.

The chain couples TRBV4-1 to TRBJ1-2; tentative D call: TRBD1 (6 bases). V was pared by 0 bases and J by 3 bases, with 11 bases between. Germline-derived CDR1 and CDR2 are MGHRA and YSYEKL. The CDR3 spans 15 residues. The CDR3 DNA reads as TGCGCCAGCAGCCAAGAATGGGACACCTACTATGGCTACACCTTC. Amino acid sequence: CASSQEWDTYYGYTF.

The gene calls are TRBV6-5 and TRBJ1-1; TRBD1 aligns across 7 bases. Per the germline V gene, CDR1 is MNHEY and CDR2 is SVGAGI. V dropped 5 bases and J dropped 4; count of bases not matched to a gene: 10. The CDR3 has 15 residues. The CDR3 loop is CASSPETGIGTEAFF. The CDR3 DNA reads TGTGCCAGCAGTCCCGAGACAGGGATCGGCACTGAAGCTTTCTTT.

The CDR3 protein is CASSHGRTSPSDEQFF. CDR3 nucleotide sequence: TGCGCCAGCAGCCATGGGAGGACTAGCCCCTCGGATGAGCAGTTCTTC. This sequence joins TRBV4-1 and TRBJ2-1, with 8 bases fitting TRBD2. This CDR3 comprises 16 residues. Germline CDR1 is MGHRA and CDR2 is YSYEKL. Trimming took 3 bases from V and 8 from J; bases not matched to a gene: 12.

The chain couples TRBV7-6 to TRBJ2-3, with D maybe TRBD2 (6 bases). Germline CDR1 reads SGHVS; CDR2 reads FNYEAQ. The CDR3 consists of 16 residues. Trimming pared 3 bases from V and 0 bases from J, leaving 13 bases between. The CDR3 coding sequence is TGTGCCAGCAGCTTGGGAGGAGGGCCCAGCACAGATACGCAGTATTTT. It specifies CASSLGGGPSTDTQYF.

This chain links TRBV7-6 with TRBJ1-1; 10 bases map to TRBD1. From germline, CDR1 is SGHVS and CDR2 FNYEAQ. V shed 1 base, J shed 3 bases, and the junction held 2 bases outside the gene matches. This CDR3 is 15 amino acids long. CDR3 in amino acids: CASSLEDRGDTEAFF. In DNA form, the CDR3 reads TGTGCCAGCAGCTTAGAGGACAGGGGGGACACTGAAGCTTTCTTT.

The rearrangement uses TRBV10-3 and TRBJ1-5; 8 nucleotides line up with TRBD1. V gave up 8 bases and J gave up 2 bases; unmatched junction bases: 8. The CDR3 has 15 residues. Germline V CDR1 and CDR2: ENHRY, SYGVKD. The CDR3 coding sequence is TGTGCCATCGCACCGGGACAGGAAGGCAATCAGCCCCAGCATTTT. Its translation is CAIAPGQEGNQPQHF.

The V and J genes are TRBV5-1 and TRBJ1-2; the D gene is possibly TRBD1 (5 bases). V lost 6 bases and J lost 5, with 20 bases in between. The CDR3 runs 15 residues. From germline, CDR1 is SGHRS and CDR2 YFSETQ. The CDR3 protein is CASTKTLGADYGYTF. In DNA form, the CDR3 reads TGCGCCAGCACTAAAACCCTTGGGGCAGATTATGGCTACACCTTC.

This chain joins TRBV19 and TRBJ2-3, with D possibly TRBD2 on 6 matching bases. From germline, CDR1 is LNHDA and CDR2 SQIVND (reference sequence). The CDR3 consists of 14 residues. V lost 10 bases to trimming and J lost 6 bases, with 20 bases between them. The CDR3 sequence is CATRPSSESDTQYF. The CDR3 region has the DNA TGTGCCACCCGACCATCTAGCGAGTCGGATACGCAGTATTTT.

V gene TRBV7-9 combines with J gene TRBJ2-7; D is possibly TRBD2 (6 bases). V shed 4 bases and J shed 2 bases, with 12 bases lying between them. The CDR3 covers 14 residues. Germline-derived CDR1 and CDR2 are SEHNR and FQNEAQ (reference sequence). CDR3 sequence: CASSWGGGPYEQYF. CDR3 DNA: TGTGCCAGCAGCTGGGGCGGAGGGCCCTACGAGCAGTACTTC.

The chain couples TRBV19 to TRBJ1-1; D gene ambiguous. V lost 4 bases to trimming and J lost 8 bases, with 20 bases between them. There are 15 residues in the CDR3. Germline CDR1 is LNHDA and CDR2 is SQIVND (reference sequence). The CDR3 DNA follows: TGTGCCAGTAGTACCGCCGATGGTACCTCTAAAGAAGCTTTCTTT. The encoded protein is CASSTADGTSKEAFF.

V is TRBV5-1 and J is TRBJ1-1, with 9 bases matching TRBD1. The CDR3 contains 14 residues. V lost 3 bases and J lost 7; bases outside the gene matches: 7. CDR1 is SGHRS and CDR2 is YFSETQ in the germline V gene. CDR3 region: CASSWGQGPLEAFF. The CDR3 DNA reads as TGCGCCAGCAGCTGGGGACAGGGTCCACTTGAAGCTTTCTTT.

The gene calls are TRBV5-5 and TRBJ2-7; 7 bases are a match to TRBD1. The CDR3 length is 15 residues. CDR1 and CDR2 (germline): SGHKS, YYEKEE (reference sequence). V lost 7 bases to trimming and J lost 0 bases; unmatched junction nucleotides: 10. DNA for the CDR3: TGTGCCAGCGGCCCCTTAGGACAGGCCTCCTACGAGCAGTACTTC. Its protein product is CASGPLGQASYEQYF.

The genes are TRBV10-3 and TRBJ2-5; tentatively, D is TRBD1 (6 bases). Trimming took 1 base from V and 4 from J, leaving 10 bases between them. Germline values: CDR1 ENHRY, CDR2 SYGVKD. CDR3 length: 14 residues. The CDR3 sequence: CAISEFQGRETQYF. The CDR3, as DNA: TGTGCCATCAGTGAGTTTCAGGGGCGAGAGACCCAGTACTTC.

The chain links TRBV13 to TRBJ2-7, with TRBD1 identical over 7 bases. Germline trimming cut 5 bases from V and 5 bases from J; bases unmatched to any gene: 12. CDR1 and CDR2 from the germline V gene are PRHDT and FYEKMQ (reference sequence). The CDR3 has 15 amino acids. The CDR3 here is CASSPAKRQGHEQYF. The CDR3, as DNA: TGTGCCAGCAGCCCCGCCAAACGACAGGGCCACGAGCAGTACTTC.

The V and J genes are TRBV30 and TRBJ1-5, with 9 bases that match TRBD1. Germline loops: CDR1 GTSNPN, CDR2 SVGIG (reference sequence). The CDR3 runs 15 residues. The V gene end was trimmed by 1 base and the J gene end by 4 bases; junction bases not matched to a gene: 5. The CDR3, as DNA: TGTGCCTGGAGTGCGGGGACAGGGAATAATCAGCCCCAGCATTTT. Amino acids: CAWSAGTGNNQPQHF. Drawing the rest from reference TRBV30 and TRBJ1-5, the complete variable domain is SQTIHQWPATLVQPVGSPLSLECTVEGTSNPNLYWYRQAAGRGLQLLFYSVGIGQISSEVPQNLSASRPQDRQFILSSKKLLLSDSGFYLCAWSAGTGNNQPQHFGDGTRLSIL.

The chain carries TRBV7-6 and TRBJ2-1, with TRBD1 matching over 8 bases. The junction had 9 bases not matched to a gene; V was cut back by 0 bases and J by 8 bases. CDR1 and CDR2 from the germline V gene are SGHVS and FNYEAQ. The length of the CDR3 is 16 residues. This CDR3 reads CASSLAWAGGSDEQFF. Written as DNA, the CDR3 is TGTGCCAGCAGCTTAGCGTGGGCAGGGGGCTCGGATGAGCAGTTCTTC.

The chain is built from TRBV18 and TRBJ2-6, with 10 positions matching TRBD1. V dropped 3 bases and J dropped 17; count of bases not matched to a gene: 16. Germline V CDR1 and CDR2: KGHSH, LQKENI. The CDR3 is 16 amino acids. CDR3 in DNA: TGTGCCAGCTCACCCCTGCTACTTACCGGGACAGGGGTTTTGACTTTC. It yields the protein CASSPLLLTGTGVLTF.

The gene calls are TRBV7-8 and TRBJ2-7, with 7 bases matching TRBD2. Trimming took 4 bases from V and 4 from J; bases not matched to a gene: 13. Per the germline V gene, CDR1 is SGHVS and CDR2 is FQNEAQ. The CDR3 runs 16 residues. The CDR3 nucleotides read TGTGCCAGCAGCTCGATGAGCGGGATTGTGCCTTACGAGCAGTACTTC. Amino acids: CASSSMSGIVPYEQYF. Using reference TRBV7-8 and TRBJ2-7 for the parts outside the CDR3, the full variable domain is GAGVSQSPRYKVAKRGQDVALRCDPISGHVSLFWYQQALGQGPEFLTYFQNEAQLDKSGLPSDRFFAERPEGSVSTLKIQRTQQEDSAVYLCASSSMSGIVPYEQYFGPGTRLTVT.

This clone occurred once. This chain's CDR3 is CASSGTGQGYNEQFF. Here the CDR3 DNA reads TGTGCCAGCAGCGGTACGGGACAGGGGTACAATGAGCAGTTCTTC. This sequence joins TRBV5-6 and TRBJ2-1; 10 bases line up with TRBD1. The CDR3 is 15 amino acids. Trimming took 4 bases from V and 4 from J; bases not matched to a gene: 5. Germline V gene data show CDR1 as SGHDT and CDR2 as YYEEEE.

The V gene is TRBV21-1, the J gene TRBJ2-7; the table's D call of TRBD2 was not tested on the DNA. TRBV21-1 is deemed a pseudogene. The CDR3 spans 16 residues. The CDR3 sequence: CASSKDYGGTSGEQYF. The CDR3 DNA sequence: TGTGCCAGCAGCAAGGATTACGGAGGTACCTCCGGTGAGCAGTACTTC.

The chain joins TRBV27 to TRBJ2-3; the D is unclear. The CDR3 consists of 13 residues. Germline CDR1 reads MNHEY; CDR2 reads SMNVEV (reference sequence). V dropped 11 bases and J dropped 0 bases, with 12 bases sitting between them. CDR3 DNA sequence: TGTGCCTCGGGTAGTCCTAGCACAGATACGCAGTATTTT. It encodes CASGSPSTDTQYF.

This sequence joins TRBV7-2 and TRBJ1-1, with unresolved D. Trimming cost V 1 base and J 1 base, with 13 bases left between them. Germline loops: CDR1 SGHTA, CDR2 FQGNSA. The CDR3 has 16 residues. In DNA, the CDR3 is TGTGCCAGCAGCTTAGTTAGTACCCCAGGGAACACTGAAGCTTTCTTT. This gives the protein CASSLVSTPGNTEAFF.

The rearrangement joins TRBV6-1 to TRBJ1-2; D is perhaps TRBD1 (6 bases). Germline assignment: CDR1 MNHNS and CDR2 SASEGT. V was clipped by 1 base and J by 6 bases, with 21 bases between them. The CDR3 is 17 amino acids. CDR3 DNA: TGTGCCAGCAGTGAAGGCCTCTGGGGACAATCGGCGGATGGCTACACCTTC. Protein: CASSEGLWGQSADGYTF.

The chain is built from TRBV3-1 (or the pseudogene TRBV3-2) and TRBJ1-1; 7 nucleotides line up with TRBD1. J was trimmed by 1 base and V by 4 bases; bases with no gene match: 3. Germline assignment: CDR1 LGHDT and CDR2 YNNKEL (reference sequence). The CDR3 covers 14 residues. Here the CDR3 reads CASSLPGGNTEAFF. DNA for the CDR3: TGTGCCAGCAGCCTTCCAGGGGGGAACACTGAAGCTTTCTTT.

This chain uses TRBV10-3 with TRBJ2-3; 11 bases map to TRBD2. The CDR3 totals 13 residues. J lost 6 bases, V lost 10 bases, and 6 bases had no gene match. Germline V lookup: CDR1 ENHRY, CDR2 SYGVKD. CDR3 residues: CATLAGGSDTQYF. The DNA for the CDR3 is TGTGCCACCTTAGCGGGAGGGTCGGATACGCAGTATTTT.

This clone came up once. The rearrangement links TRBV30 to TRBJ2-7, with TRBD1 identical over 9 bases. Germline CDR1 and CDR2: GTSNPN and SVGIG (reference sequence). The junction had 4 bases not matched to a gene; V was cut back by 0 bases and J by 4 bases. The CDR3 is made up of 14 amino acids. For the CDR3, the DNA is TGTGCCTGGAGTGTCACAGGGGGCTATTACGAGCAGTACTTC. It encodes CAWSVTGGYYEQYF.

This clone has a handful of counts. The J gene is TRBJ1-1, the V gene TRBV15; a weak D match, TRBD1 (5 bases). V was shortened by 0 bases and J by 3 bases, with 8 bases between the two germline ends. The CDR3 is 14 residues long. From germline, CDR1 is LNHNV and CDR2 YYDKDF (reference sequence). CDR3 sequence: CATSREGRDTEAFF. The CDR3 DNA reads TGTGCCACCAGCAGAGAGGGGCGAGACACTGAAGCTTTCTTT.